The source of this T cell receptor beta chain is a study of CD8 T cells in ankylosing spondylitis. Study-level points and caveats: Certain motif variants had earlier appeared in reactive arthritis synovial fluid and blood. A motif in TCR beta, a set of about eight highly homologous variants, appeared characteristic of ankylosing spondylitis blood.

On this clonotype: Its antigen is not identified.

Germline assignment: CDR1 MNHEY and CDR2 SMNVEV (reference sequence). Trimming took 5 bases from V and 6 from J; bases not matched to a gene: 3. This CDR3 comprises 14 residues. Each CDR3 protein gets one entry after TCRdb re-called the 5' RACE reads with MiXCR. The table shows 700,000 to 1,000,000 distinct CDR3 sequences, with roughly 10% occurring only once. The clonotype originates from a male donor with ankylosing spondylitis. The rearrangement links TRBV27 to TRBJ2-1; 11 bases agree with TRBD2. Source material: blood, either unsorted or a sorted T cell fraction (not recorded which). The CDR3 nucleotides read TGTGCCAGCAGTACTAGCGGGGGTCCCAATGAGCAGTTCTTC. Amino acid sequence: CASSTSGGPNEQFF.